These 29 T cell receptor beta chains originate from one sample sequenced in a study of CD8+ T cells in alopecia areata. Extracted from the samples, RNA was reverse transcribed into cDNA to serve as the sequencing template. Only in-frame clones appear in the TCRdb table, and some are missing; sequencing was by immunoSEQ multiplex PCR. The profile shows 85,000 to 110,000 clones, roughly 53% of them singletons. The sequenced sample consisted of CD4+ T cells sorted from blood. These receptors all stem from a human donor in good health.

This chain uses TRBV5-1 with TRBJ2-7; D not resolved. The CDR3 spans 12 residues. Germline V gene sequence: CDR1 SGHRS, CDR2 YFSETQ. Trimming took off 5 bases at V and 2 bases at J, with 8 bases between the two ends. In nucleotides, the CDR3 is TGCGCCAGCAGTTCTAGGACCTACGAGCAGTACTTC. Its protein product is CASSSRTYEQYF.

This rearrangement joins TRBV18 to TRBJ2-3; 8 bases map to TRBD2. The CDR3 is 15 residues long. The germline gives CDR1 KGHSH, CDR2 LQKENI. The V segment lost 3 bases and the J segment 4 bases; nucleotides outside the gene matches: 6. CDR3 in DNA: TGTGCCAGCTCACCTCCCACCGGGGGGGCAGATACGCAGTATTTT. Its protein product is CASSPPTGGADTQYF. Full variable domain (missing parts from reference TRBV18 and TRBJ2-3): NAGVMQNPRHLVRRRGQEARLRCSPMKGHSHVYWYRQLPEEGLKFMVYLQKENIIDESGMPKERFSAEFPKEGPSILRIQQVVRGDSAAYFCASSPPTGGADTQYFGPGTRLTVL.

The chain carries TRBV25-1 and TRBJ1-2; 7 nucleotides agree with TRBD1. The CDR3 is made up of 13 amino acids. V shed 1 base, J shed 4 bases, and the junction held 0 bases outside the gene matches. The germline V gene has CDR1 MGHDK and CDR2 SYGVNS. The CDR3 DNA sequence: TGTGCCAGCAGTGAATCAGGGGGCTATGGCTACACCTTC. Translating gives CASSESGGYGYTF.

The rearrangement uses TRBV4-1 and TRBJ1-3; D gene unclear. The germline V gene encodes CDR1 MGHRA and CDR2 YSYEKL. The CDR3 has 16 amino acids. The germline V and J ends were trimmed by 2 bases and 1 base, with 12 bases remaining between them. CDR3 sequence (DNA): TGCGCCAGCAGCCAACAACACTCAACTTCTGGAAACACCATATATTTT. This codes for CASSQQHSTSGNTIYF.

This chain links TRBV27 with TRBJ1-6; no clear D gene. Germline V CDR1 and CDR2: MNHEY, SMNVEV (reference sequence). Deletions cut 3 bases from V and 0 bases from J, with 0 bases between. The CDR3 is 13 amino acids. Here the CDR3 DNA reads TGTGCCAGCAGTTTCTCCTATAATTCACCCCTCCACTTT. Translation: CASSFSYNSPLHF.

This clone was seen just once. CDR3 protein: CSVVQRLPGANVLTF. CDR3 DNA sequence: TGCAGCGTGGTTCAGCGATTGCCTGGGGCCAACGTCCTGACTTTC. V is TRBV29-1 and J is TRBJ2-6, with no clear D. The CDR3 runs to 15 residues. Germline CDR1 and CDR2: SQVTM and ANQGSEA. The V gene lost 6 bases and the J gene lost 2 bases, with 14 bases spanning the gap.

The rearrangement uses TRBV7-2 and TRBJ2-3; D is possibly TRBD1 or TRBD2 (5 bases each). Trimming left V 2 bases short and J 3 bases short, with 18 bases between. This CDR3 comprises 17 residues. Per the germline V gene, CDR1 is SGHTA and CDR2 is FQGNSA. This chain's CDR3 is CASSLRGPREGTDTQYF. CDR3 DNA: TGTGCCAGCAGCTTAAGGGGTCCGCGCGAGGGAACAGATACGCAGTATTTT.

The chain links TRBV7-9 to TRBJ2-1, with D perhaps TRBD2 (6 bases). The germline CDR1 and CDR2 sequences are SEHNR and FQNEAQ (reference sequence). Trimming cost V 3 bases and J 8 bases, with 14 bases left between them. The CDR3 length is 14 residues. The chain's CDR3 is CASSLGRGIDEQFF. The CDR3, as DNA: TGTGCCAGCAGCTTGGGGCGGGGTATCGATGAGCAGTTCTTC.

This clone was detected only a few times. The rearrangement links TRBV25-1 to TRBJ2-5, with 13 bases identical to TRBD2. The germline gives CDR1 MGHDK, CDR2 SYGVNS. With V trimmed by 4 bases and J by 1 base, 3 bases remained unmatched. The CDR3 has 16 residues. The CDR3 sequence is CASSGTSGGPQETQYF. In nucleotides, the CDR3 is TGTGCCAGCAGTGGGACTAGCGGGGGACCCCAAGAGACCCAGTACTTC.

CDR3 residues: CASSPGLEETQYF. The DNA for the CDR3 is TGTGCCAGCAGCCCGGGACTAGAAGAGACCCAGTACTTC. This chain links TRBV5-6 with TRBJ2-5, with 8 positions matching TRBD2. Germline V gene data show CDR1 as SGHDT and CDR2 as YYEEEE. The J segment lost 3 bases and the V segment lost 4 bases, leaving 2 bases of the junction unmatched. There are 13 residues in the CDR3.

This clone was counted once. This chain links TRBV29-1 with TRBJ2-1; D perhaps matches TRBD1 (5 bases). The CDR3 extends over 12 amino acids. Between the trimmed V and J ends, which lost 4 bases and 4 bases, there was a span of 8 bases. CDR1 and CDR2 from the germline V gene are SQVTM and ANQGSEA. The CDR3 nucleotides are TGCAGCGTTGCCAGGGCGTACAATGAGCAGTTCTTC. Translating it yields CSVARAYNEQFF.

CDR3 amino acids: CSVSMRPTAYGYTF. The CDR3 region has the DNA TGCAGCGTTTCCATGCGGCCAACCGCCTATGGCTACACCTTC. The V gene is TRBV29-1, the J gene TRBJ1-2, with no clear D. The germline V and J ends were trimmed by 5 bases and 4 bases, with 17 bases remaining between them. This CDR3 comprises 14 residues. Germline CDR1 is SQVTM and CDR2 is ANQGSEA.

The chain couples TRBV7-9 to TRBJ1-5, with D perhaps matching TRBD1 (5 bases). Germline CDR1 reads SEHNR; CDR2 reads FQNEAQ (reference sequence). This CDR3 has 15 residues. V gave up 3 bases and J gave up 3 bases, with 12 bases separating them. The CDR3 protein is CASSFGGSTNQPQHF. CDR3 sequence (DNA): TGTGCCAGCAGCTTCGGGGGGAGTACCAATCAGCCCCAGCATTTT.

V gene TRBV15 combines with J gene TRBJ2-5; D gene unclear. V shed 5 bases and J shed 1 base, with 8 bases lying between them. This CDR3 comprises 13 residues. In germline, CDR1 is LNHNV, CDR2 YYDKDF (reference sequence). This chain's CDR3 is CATSGPGQETQYF. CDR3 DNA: TGTGCCACCAGCGGGCCGGGCCAAGAGACCCAGTACTTC.

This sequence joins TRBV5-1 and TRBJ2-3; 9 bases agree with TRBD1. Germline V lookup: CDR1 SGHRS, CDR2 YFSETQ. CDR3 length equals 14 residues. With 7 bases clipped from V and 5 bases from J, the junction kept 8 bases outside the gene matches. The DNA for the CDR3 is TGCGCCAGCCAGCCGGGACAGGGACGAGATACGCAGTATTTT. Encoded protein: CASQPGQGRDTQYF.

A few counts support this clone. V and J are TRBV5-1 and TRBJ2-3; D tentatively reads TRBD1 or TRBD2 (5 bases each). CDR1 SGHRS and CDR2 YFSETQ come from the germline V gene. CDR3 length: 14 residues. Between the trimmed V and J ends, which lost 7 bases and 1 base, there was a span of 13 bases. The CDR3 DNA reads TGCGCCAGCTCCCGGGACCGGGGCACAGATACGCAGTATTTT. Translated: CASSRDRGTDTQYF.

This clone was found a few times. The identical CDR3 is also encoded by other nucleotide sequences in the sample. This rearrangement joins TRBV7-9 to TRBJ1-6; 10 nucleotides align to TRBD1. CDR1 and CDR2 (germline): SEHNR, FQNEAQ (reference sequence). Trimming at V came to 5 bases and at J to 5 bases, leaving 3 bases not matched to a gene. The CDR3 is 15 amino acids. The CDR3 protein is CASSLGQGDNSPLHF. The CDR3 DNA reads TGTGCCAGCAGCCTCGGACAGGGGGATAATTCACCCCTCCACTTT.

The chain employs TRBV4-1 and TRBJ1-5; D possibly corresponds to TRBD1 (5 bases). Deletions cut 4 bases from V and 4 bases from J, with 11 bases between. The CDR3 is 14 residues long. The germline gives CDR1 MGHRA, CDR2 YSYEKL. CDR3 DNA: TGCGCCAGCAGCCCACGGGAGGGGAATCAGCCCCAGCATTTT. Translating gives CASSPREGNQPQHF.

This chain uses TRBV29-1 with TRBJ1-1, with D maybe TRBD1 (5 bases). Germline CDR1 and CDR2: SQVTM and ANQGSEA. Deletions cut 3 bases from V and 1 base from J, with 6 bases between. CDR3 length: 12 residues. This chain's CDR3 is CSVDRENTEAFF. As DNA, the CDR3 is TGCAGCGTTGACAGGGAGAACACTGAAGCTTTCTTT.

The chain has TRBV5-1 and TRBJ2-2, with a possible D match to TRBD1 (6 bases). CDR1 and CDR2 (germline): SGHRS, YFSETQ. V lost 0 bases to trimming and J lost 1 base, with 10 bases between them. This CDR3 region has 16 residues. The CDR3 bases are TGCGCCAGCAGCTTGGCGGGACAATTGAACACCGGGGAGCTGTTTTTT. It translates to CASSLAGQLNTGELFF.

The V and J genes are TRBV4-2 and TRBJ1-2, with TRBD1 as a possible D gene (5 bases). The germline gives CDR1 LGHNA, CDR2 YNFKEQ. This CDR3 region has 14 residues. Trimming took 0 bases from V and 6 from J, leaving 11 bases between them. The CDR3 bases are TGTGCCAGCAGCCAAGACGGGCAGGGCGATGGCTACACCTTC. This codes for CASSQDGQGDGYTF.

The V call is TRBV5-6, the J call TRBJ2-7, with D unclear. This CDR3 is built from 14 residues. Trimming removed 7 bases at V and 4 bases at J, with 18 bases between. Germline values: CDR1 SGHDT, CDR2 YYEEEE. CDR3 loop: CASSRGTVQYEQYF. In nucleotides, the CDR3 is TGTGCCAGCTCCAGAGGAACAGTACAGTACGAGCAGTACTTC.

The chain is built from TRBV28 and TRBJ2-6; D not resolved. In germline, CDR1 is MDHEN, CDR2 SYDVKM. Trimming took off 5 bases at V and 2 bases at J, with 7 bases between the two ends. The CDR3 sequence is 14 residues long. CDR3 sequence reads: CASSPEAGANVLTF. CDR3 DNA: TGTGCCAGCAGTCCAGAAGCTGGGGCCAACGTCCTGACTTTC.

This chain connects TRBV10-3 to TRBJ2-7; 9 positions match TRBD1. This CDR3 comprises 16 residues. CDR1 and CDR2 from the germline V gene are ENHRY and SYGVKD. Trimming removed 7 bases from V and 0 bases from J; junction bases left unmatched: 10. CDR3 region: CAITEGQGGISYEQYF. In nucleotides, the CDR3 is TGTGCCATCACAGAGGGACAGGGTGGGATCTCCTACGAGCAGTACTTC.

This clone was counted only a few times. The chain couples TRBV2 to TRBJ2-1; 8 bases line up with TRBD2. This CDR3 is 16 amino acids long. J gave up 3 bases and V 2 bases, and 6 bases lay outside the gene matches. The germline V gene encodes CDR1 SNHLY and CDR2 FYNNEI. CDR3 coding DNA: TGTGCCAGCAGTGAATACACTAGCGGCTACTACAATGAGCAGTTCTTC. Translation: CASSEYTSGYYNEQFF. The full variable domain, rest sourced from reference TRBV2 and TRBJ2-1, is EPEVTQTPSHQVTQMGQEVILRCVPISNHLYFYWYRQILGQKVEFLVSFYNNEISEKSEIFDDQFSVERPDGSNFTLKIRSTKLEDSAMYFCASSEYTSGYYNEQFFGPGTRLTVL.

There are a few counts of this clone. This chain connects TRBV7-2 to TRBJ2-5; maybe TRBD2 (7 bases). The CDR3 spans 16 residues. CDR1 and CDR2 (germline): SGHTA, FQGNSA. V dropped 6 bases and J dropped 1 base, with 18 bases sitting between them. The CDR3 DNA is TGTGCCAGCAGATTCCTGGGGGGGGCCGGCCAAGAGACCCAGTACTTC. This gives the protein CASRFLGGAGQETQYF.

The CDR3 protein is CASSESGTSYEQYF. CDR3 DNA: TGTGCCAGCAGTGAGTCCGGGACCTCCTACGAGCAGTACTTC. The J gene is TRBJ2-7, the V gene TRBV25-1, with D tentatively TRBD1 or TRBD2 (5 bases each). V dropped 3 bases and J dropped 0 bases, with 9 bases sitting between them. The CDR3 sequence is 14 residues long. Germline lookup yields CDR1 MGHDK and CDR2 SYGVNS.

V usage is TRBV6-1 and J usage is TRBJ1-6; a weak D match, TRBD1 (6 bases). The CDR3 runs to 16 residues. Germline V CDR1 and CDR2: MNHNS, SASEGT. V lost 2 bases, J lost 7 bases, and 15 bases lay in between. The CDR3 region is CASSEIIGGGNSPLHF. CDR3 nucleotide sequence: TGTGCCAGCAGTGAAATCATAGGGGGAGGGAATTCACCCCTCCACTTT.

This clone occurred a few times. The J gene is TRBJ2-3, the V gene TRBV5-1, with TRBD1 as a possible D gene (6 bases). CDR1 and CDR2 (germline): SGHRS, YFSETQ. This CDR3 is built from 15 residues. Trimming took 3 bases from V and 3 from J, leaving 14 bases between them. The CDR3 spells CASSSGAIPTDTQYF. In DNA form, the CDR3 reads TGCGCCAGCAGCTCAGGGGCCATTCCGACAGATACGCAGTATTTT.